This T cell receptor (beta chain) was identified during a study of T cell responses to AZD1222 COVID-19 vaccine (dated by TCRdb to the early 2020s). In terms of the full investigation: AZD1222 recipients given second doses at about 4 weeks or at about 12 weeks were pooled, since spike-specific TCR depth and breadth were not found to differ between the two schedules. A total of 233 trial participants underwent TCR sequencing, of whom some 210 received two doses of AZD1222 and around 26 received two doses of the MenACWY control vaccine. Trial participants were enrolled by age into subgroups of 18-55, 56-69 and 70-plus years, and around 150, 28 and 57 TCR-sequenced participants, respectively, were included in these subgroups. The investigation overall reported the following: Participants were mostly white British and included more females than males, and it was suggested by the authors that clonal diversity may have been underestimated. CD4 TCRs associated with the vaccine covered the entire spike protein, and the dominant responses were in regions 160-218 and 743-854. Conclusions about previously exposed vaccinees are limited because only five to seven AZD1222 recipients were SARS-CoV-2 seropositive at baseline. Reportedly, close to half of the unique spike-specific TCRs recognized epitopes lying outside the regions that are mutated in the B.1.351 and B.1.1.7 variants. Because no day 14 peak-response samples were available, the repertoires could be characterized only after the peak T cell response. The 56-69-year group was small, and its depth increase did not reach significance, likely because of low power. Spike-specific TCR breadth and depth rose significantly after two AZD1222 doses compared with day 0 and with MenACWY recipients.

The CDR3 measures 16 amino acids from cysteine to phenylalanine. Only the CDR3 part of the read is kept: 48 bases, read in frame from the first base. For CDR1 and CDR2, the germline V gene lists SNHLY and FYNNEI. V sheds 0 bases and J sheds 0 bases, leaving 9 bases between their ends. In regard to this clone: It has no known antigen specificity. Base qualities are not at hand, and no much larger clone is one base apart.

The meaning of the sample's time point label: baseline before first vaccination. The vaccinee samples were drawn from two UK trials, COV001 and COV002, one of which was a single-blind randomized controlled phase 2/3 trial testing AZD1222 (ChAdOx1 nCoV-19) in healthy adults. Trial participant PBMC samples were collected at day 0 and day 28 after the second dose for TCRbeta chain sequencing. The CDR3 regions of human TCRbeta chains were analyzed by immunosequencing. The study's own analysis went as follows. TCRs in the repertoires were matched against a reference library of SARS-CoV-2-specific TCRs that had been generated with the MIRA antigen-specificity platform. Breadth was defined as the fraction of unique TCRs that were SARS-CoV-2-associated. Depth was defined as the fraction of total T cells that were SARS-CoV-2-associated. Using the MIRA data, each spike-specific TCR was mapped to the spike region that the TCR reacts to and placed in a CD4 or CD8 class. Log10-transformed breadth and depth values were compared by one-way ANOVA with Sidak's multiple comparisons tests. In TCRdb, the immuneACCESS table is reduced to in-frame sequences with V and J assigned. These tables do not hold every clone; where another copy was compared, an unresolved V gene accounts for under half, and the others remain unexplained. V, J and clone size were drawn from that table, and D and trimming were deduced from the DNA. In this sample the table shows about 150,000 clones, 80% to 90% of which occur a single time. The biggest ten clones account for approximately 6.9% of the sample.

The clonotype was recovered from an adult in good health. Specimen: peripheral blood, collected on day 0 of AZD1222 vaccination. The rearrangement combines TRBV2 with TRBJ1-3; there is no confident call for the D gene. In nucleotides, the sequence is TGTGCCAGCAGTGAAGCCCCCTATAACTCTGGAAACACCATATATTTT. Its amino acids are CASSEAPYNSGNTIYF. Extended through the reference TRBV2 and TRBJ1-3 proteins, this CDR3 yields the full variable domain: EPEVTQTPSHQVTQMGQEVILRCVPISNHLYFYWYRQILGQKVEFLVSFYNNEISEKSEIFDDQFSVERPDGSNFTLKIRSTKLEDSAMYFCASSEAPYNSGNTIYFGEGSWLTVV.